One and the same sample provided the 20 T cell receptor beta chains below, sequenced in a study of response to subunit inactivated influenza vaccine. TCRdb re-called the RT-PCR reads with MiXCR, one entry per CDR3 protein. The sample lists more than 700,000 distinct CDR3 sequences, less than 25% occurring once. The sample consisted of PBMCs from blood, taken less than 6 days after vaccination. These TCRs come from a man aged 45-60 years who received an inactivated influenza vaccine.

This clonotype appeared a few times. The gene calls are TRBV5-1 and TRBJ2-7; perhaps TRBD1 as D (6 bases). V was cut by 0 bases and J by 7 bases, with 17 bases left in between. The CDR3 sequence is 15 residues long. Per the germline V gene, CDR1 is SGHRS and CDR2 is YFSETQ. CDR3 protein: CASSLVSDRPTEQYF. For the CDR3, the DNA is TGCGCCAGCAGCTTGGTATCGGACAGACCTACGGAGCAGTACTTC.

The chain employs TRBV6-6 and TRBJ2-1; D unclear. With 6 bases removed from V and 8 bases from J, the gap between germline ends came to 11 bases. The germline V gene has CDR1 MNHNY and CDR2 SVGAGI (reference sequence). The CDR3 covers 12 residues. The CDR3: CASRPSTHEQFF. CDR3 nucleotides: TGTGCCAGCAGACCCTCTACCCATGAGCAGTTCTTC.

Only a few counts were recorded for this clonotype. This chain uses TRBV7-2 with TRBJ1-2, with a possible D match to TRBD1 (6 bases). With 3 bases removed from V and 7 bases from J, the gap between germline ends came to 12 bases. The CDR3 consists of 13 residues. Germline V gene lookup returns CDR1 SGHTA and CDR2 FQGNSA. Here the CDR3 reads CASSLAGVAGYTF. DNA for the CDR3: TGTGCCAGCAGCTTGGCAGGGGTTGCTGGCTACACCTTC.

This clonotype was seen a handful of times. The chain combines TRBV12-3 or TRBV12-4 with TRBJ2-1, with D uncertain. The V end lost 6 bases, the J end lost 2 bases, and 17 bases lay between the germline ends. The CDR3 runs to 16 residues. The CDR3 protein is CASSRSRSLAYNEQFF. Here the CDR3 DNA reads TGTGCCAGCAGCCGATCCCGGAGTTTGGCCTACAATGAGCAGTTCTTC.

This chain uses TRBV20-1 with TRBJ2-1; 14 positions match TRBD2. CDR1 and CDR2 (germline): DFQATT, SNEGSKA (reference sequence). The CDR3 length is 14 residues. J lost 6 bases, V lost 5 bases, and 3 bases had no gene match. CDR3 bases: TGCAGTGCTCGGACTAGCGGGAGGCGCAATGAGCAGTTCTTC. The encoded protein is CSARTSGRRNEQFF.

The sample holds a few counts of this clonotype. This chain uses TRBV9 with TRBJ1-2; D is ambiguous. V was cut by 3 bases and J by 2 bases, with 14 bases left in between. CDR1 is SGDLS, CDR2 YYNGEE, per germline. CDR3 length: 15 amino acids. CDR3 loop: CASSDSVAPNYGYTF. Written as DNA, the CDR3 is TGTGCCAGCAGCGATTCAGTGGCACCCAACTATGGCTACACCTTC. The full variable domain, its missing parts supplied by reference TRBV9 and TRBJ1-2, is DSGVTQTPKHLITATGQRVTLRCSPRSGDLSVYWYQQSLDQGLQFLIQYYNGEERAKGNILERFSAQQFPDLHSELNLSSLELGDSALYFCASSDSVAPNYGYTFGSGTRLTVV.

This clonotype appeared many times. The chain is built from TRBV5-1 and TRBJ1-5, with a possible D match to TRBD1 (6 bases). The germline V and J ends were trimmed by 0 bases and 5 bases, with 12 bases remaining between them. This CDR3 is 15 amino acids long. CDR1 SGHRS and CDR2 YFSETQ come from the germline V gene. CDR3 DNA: TGCGCCAGCAGCTTGGCAGGACAGACACATCAGCCCCAGCATTTT. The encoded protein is CASSLAGQTHQPQHF.

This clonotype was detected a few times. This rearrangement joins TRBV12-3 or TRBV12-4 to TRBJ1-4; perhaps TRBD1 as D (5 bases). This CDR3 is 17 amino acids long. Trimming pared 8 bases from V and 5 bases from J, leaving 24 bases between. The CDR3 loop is CASSEEGWEAANEKLFF. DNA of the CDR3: TGTGCCAGCTCGGAGGAGGGGTGGGAGGCCGCCAATGAAAAACTGTTTTTT.

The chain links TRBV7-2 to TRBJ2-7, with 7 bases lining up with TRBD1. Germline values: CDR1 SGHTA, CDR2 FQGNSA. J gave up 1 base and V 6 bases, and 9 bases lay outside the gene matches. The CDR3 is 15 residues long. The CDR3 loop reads CASSPTGTESYEQYF. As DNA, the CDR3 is TGTGCCAGCAGTCCGACCGGGACAGAATCCTACGAGCAGTACTTC. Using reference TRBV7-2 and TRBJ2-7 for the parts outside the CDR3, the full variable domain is GAGVSQSPSNKVTEKGKDVELRCDPISGHTALYWYRQSLGQGLEFLIYFQGNSAPDKSGLPSDRFSAERTGGSVSTLTIQRTQQEDSAVYLCASSPTGTESYEQYFGPGTRLTVT.

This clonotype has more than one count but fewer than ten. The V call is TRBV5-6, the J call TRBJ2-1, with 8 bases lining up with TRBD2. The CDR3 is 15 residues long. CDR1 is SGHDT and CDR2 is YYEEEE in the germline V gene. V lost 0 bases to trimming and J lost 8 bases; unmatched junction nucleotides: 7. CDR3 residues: CASSLASGSTDEQFF. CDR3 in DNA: TGTGCCAGCAGCTTGGCGAGCGGGAGTACTGATGAGCAGTTCTTC.

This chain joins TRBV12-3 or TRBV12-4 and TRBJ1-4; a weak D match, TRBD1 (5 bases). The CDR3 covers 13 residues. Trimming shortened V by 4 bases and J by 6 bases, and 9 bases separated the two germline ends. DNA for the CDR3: TGTGCCAGCAGTTCAGAAGGGGATGAAAAACTGTTTTTT. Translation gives CASSSEGDEKLFF.

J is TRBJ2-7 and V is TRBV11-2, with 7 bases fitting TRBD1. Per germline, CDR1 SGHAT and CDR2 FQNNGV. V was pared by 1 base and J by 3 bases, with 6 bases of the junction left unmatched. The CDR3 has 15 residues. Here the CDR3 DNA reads TGTGCCAGCAGCTTAGTCAGACAGGGCCACTACGAGCAGTACTTC. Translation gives CASSLVRQGHYEQYF.

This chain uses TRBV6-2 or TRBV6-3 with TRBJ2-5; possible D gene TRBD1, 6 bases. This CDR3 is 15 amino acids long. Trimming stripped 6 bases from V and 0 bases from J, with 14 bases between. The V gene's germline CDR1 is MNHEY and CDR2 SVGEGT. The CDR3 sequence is CASRGGPTNQETQYF. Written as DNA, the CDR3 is TGTGCCAGCAGAGGGGGACCGACAAACCAAGAGACCCAGTACTTC.

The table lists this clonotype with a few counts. In nucleotides, the CDR3 is TGTGCCAGCAGTTTAGGGCAGGGACTAGCGGGAATCAATGAGCAGTTCTTC. This encodes CASSLGQGLAGINEQFF. The V call is TRBV12-3 or TRBV12-4, the J call TRBJ2-1, with 13 bases that match TRBD2. The CDR3 has 17 amino acids. Trimming removed 1 base from V and 6 bases from J; junction bases left unmatched: 6.

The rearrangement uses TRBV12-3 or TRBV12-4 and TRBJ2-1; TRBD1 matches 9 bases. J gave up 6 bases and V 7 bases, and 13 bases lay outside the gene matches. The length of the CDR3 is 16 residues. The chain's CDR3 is CASTHRDRDQGNEQFF. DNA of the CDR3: TGTGCCAGCACCCACCGGGACAGGGACCAAGGCAATGAGCAGTTCTTC.

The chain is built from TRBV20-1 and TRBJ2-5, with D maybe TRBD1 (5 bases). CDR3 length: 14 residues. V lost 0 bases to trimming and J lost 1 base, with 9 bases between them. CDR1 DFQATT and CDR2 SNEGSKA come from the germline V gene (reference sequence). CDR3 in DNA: TGCAGTGCTAGAGACCTCAGGGTCCAAGAGACCCAGTACTTC. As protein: CSARDLRVQETQYF.

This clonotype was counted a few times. The CDR3 loop reads CASSFNAGARGAQYF. The DNA of the CDR3 is TGTGCCAGCAGCTTCAATGCAGGCGCCAGGGGGGCCCAGTACTTC. The gene calls are TRBV7-2 and TRBJ2-5, with D maybe TRBD1 (7 bases). The CDR3 has 15 amino acids. CDR1 and CDR2 from the germline V gene are SGHTA and FQGNSA. Trimming took off 3 bases at V and 9 bases at J, with 20 bases between the two ends.

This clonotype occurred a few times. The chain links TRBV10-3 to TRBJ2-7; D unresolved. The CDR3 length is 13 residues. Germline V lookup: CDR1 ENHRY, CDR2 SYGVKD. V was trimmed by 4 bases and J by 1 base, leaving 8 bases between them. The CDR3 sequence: CAISATDSYEQYF. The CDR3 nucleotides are TGTGCCATCAGTGCTACGGATTCCTACGAGCAGTACTTC.

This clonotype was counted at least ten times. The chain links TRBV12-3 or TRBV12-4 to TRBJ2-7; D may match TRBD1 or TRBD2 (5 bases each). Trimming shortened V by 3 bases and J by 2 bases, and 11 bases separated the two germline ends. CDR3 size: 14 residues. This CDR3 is CASSFGTAAYEQYF. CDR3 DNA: TGTGCCAGCAGTTTTGGGACCGCGGCCTACGAGCAGTACTTC.

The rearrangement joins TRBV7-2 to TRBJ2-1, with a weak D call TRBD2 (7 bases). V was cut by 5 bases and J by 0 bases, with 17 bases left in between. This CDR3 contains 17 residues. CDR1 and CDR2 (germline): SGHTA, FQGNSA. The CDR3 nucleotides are TGTGCCAGCAGCCTTACCCCCCGGGGGGCCTCCTACAATGAGCAGTTCTTC. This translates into CASSLTPRGASYNEQFF.